Each of the 16 T cell receptor beta chains below was sequenced from the same sample in a study of CD8+ T cells in alopecia areata. TCR sequencing used cDNA made by reverse transcription of extracted RNA. The repertoire was sequenced with immunoSEQ multiplex PCR; TCRdb's copy has only in-frame clones and lacks some. The sample consists of under 150,000 clones, about 50% of them appearing once. The material sequenced was NKG2D-low CD8+ T cells sorted from blood. The receptors were gathered from a human donor with alopecia areata.

V gene TRBV5-1 combines with J gene TRBJ1-1, with D tentatively TRBD1 (5 bases). CDR3 length equals 14 residues. V lost 4 bases, J lost 1 base, and 11 bases lay in between. Germline V lookup: CDR1 SGHRS, CDR2 YFSETQ. The CDR3 coding sequence is TGCGCCAGCAGCCCGGGGGACGGGAACACTGAAGCTTTCTTT. Translated: CASSPGDGNTEAFF.

J is TRBJ2-7 and V is TRBV5-6; 12 bases map to TRBD1. The CDR3 totals 14 residues. CDR1 is SGHDT, CDR2 YYEEEE, per germline. V lost 4 bases, J lost 5 bases, and 4 bases stayed unmatched. CDR3 nucleotide sequence: TGTGCCAGCAGCGGAGGGACAGGGGGCGACGAGCAGTACTTC. Amino acids: CASSGGTGGDEQYF.

The gene calls are TRBV29-1 and TRBJ2-7; no clear D gene. The CDR3 is 11 residues long. Deletions cut 3 bases from V and 6 bases from J, with 9 bases between. Germline V lookup: CDR1 SQVTM, CDR2 ANQGSEA. This CDR3 reads CSVEYLGEQYF. CDR3 nucleotides: TGCAGCGTTGAGTACCTGGGCGAGCAGTACTTC.

Of note for this clone: Other DNA sequences of this sample code for an identical CDR3. V is TRBV4-1 and J is TRBJ2-7; no clear D. The CDR3 loop spans 11 amino acids. The V end was cut by 1 base, the J end by 6 bases, with 4 bases between. CDR1 MGHRA and CDR2 YSYEKL come from the germline V gene. CDR3 loop: CASSQGPEQYF. In nucleotides, the CDR3 is TGCGCCAGCAGCCAAGGCCCCGAGCAGTACTTC.

This clone occurred a few times. The J gene is TRBJ2-6, the V gene TRBV4-1; D unresolved. V gave up 9 bases and J gave up 1 base, with 1 base separating them. Looked up from germline, CDR1 is MGHRA and CDR2 is YSYEKL. The CDR3 runs 11 residues. The DNA for the CDR3 is TGCGCCAGTTCTGGGGCCAACGTCCTGACTTTC. As protein: CASSGANVLTF.

In this sample, this clone turned up once. The J gene is TRBJ1-2, the V gene TRBV9; tentatively, D is TRBD1 (6 bases). The CDR3 spans 12 residues. V was cut by 4 bases and J by 5 bases, with 9 bases left in between. From germline, CDR1 is SGDLS and CDR2 YYNGEE. CDR3 sequence reads: CASSSGQYGYTF. CDR3 coding DNA: TGTGCCAGCAGCTCCGGACAGTATGGCTACACCTTC.

The chain joins TRBV5-1 to TRBJ2-5, with D perhaps TRBD2 (5 bases). Germline loops: CDR1 SGHRS, CDR2 YFSETQ. The CDR3 sequence is 13 residues long. V was cut by 5 bases and J by 5 bases, with 13 bases left in between. This chain's CDR3 is CASRPDGGETQYF. The CDR3 DNA sequence: TGCGCCAGCAGGCCCGATGGCGGGGAGACCCAGTACTTC. The entire variable domain, with the rest obtained from reference TRBV5-1 and TRBJ2-5, is as follows: KAGVTQTPRYLIKTRGQQVTLSCSPISGHRSVSWYQQTPGQGLQFLFEYFSETQRNKGNFPGRFSGRQFSNSRSEMNVSTLELGDSALYLCASRPDGGETQYFGPGTRLLVL.

This clone was detected once. CDR3 loop: CASSLLADEETQYF. Written as DNA, the CDR3 is TGCGCCAGCAGTTTACTAGCGGACGAAGAGACCCAGTACTTC. The rearrangement links TRBV5-1 to TRBJ2-5; TRBD2 matches at 8 bases. The germline CDR1 and CDR2 sequences are SGHRS and YFSETQ. V was clipped by 5 bases and J by 3 bases; unmatched bases: 6. The CDR3 consists of 14 residues. The whole variable domain, filled in from reference TRBV5-1 and TRBJ2-5, reads KAGVTQTPRYLIKTRGQQVTLSCSPISGHRSVSWYQQTPGQGLQFLFEYFSETQRNKGNFPGRFSGRQFSNSRSEMNVSTLELGDSALYLCASSLLADEETQYFGPGTRLLVL.

The J gene is TRBJ2-1, the V gene TRBV30, with 11 bases that match TRBD2. J lost 4 bases, V lost 5 bases, and 1 base had no gene match. CDR3 length equals 13 residues. Germline CDR1 and CDR2: GTSNPN and SVGIG (reference sequence). The CDR3, as DNA: TGTGCCTGGGGGACTAGCGGATACAATGAGCAGTTCTTC. It codes for CAWGTSGYNEQFF.

This clone was picked up one time. The chain couples TRBV28 to TRBJ2-5; 7 bases agree with TRBD1. Looked up from germline, CDR1 is MDHEN and CDR2 is SYDVKM. J was trimmed by 0 bases and V by 1 base; bases with no gene match: 20. The CDR3 has 21 amino acids. This CDR3 is CASSLFRQDSSKGAYQETQYF. CDR3 bases: TGTGCCAGCAGTTTATTCCGCCAGGACTCCTCGAAGGGGGCGTACCAAGAGACCCAGTACTTC.

The chain uses TRBV30 and TRBJ1-1; maybe TRBD1 (5 bases). V was pared by 0 bases and J by 1 base, with 6 bases between. The CDR3 covers 13 residues. CDR1 and CDR2 from the germline V gene are GTSNPN and SVGIG (reference sequence). The CDR3 sequence is CAWSVGANTEAFF. The CDR3 coding sequence is TGTGCCTGGAGTGTAGGGGCGAACACTGAAGCTTTCTTT.

In its sample, this clone was seen a few times. The genes are TRBV29-1 and TRBJ2-7; D is uncertain. CDR1 and CDR2 (germline): SQVTM, ANQGSEA. Between the trimmed V and J ends, which lost 5 bases and 5 bases, there was a span of 22 bases. The CDR3 is 15 residues long. The CDR3 loop is CSVTLTDGPPDEQYF. The CDR3 DNA is TGCAGCGTTACACTTACGGACGGGCCGCCTGACGAGCAGTACTTC.

This chain uses TRBV7-9 with TRBJ2-1, with 8 bases fitting TRBD2. V gave up 6 bases and J gave up 1 base; unmatched junction bases: 5. Germline V lookup: CDR1 SEHNR, CDR2 FQNEAQ (reference sequence). The CDR3 has 15 amino acids. CDR3 coding DNA: TGTGCCAGCAGTGACGGACTAGCATCCTACAATGAGCAGTTCTTC. Its protein product is CASSDGLASYNEQFF.

The genes are TRBV29-1 and TRBJ2-7; TRBD2 might be the D (5 bases). Germline assignment: CDR1 SQVTM and CDR2 ANQGSEA. The CDR3 contains 11 residues. Between the trimmed V and J ends, which lost 7 bases and 4 bases, there was a span of 11 bases. The CDR3 DNA follows: TGCAGCGCGGGGTGGTTGTACGAGCAGTACTTC. Its protein is CSAGWLYEQYF.

As regards this clone: Other DNA sequences in the same sample also yield this CDR3. The chain joins TRBV29-1 to TRBJ1-2; maybe TRBD1 (5 bases). The V and J ends lost 6 bases and 2 bases respectively, with 16 bases between them. Germline V lookup: CDR1 SQVTM, CDR2 ANQGSEA. The CDR3 consists of 14 residues. The CDR3 coding sequence is TGCAGCGTAGAACGCGGGGCCACCAACTATGGCTACACCTTC. This encodes CSVERGATNYGYTF.

This clone was recorded only once. The chain combines TRBV7-9 with TRBJ2-5; D not certain. The CDR3 sequence is 13 residues long. Germline values: CDR1 SEHNR, CDR2 FQNEAQ (reference sequence). Trimming removed 2 bases from V and 9 bases from J, with 13 bases in between. The CDR3 here is CASSLPESESQYF. The CDR3, as DNA: TGTGCCAGCAGCTTACCCGAGAGCGAGTCCCAGTACTTC.